A selection of T cell receptor beta chains follows, all from one sample in a study of blood T cell repertoires in COVID-19. This table comes from immunoSEQ multiplex PCR, and its TCRdb copy is limited to in-frame clones, with some not included. The table includes some 350,000 clones, 80% to 90% detected once. The specimen sequenced was PBMCs or T cells enriched from blood (not recorded which). The receptors here all came from a man aged 25 to 40 who had recovered from COVID-19. The CDR3 runs from the conserved cysteine through the conserved F or W. The D gene is left open where the match is weak. The size field is filled for only some rows; it gives once, few, many or a size class.

CASSRLAGADTQYF | TGTGCCAGCAGCAGGCTAGCGGGGGCAGATACGCAGTATTTT | TRBV5-6 | . | TRBJ2-3 | TRBD2
CVNYRDRRSSGPSGYTF | TGTGTTAACTACCGGGACAGAAGATCCTCGGGGCCATCCGGCTACACCTTC | TRBV6-4 | . | TRBJ1-2 | TRBD1
CASSQSPGGLNYGYTF | TGTGCCAGCAGCCAATCCCCAGGGGGGCTGAACTATGGCTACACCTTC | TRBV4-2 | . | TRBJ1-2 | TRBD1
CASSQVDGFEQYF | TGTGCCAGCAGCCAAGTCGACGGGTTCGAGCAGTACTTC | TRBV3-1/TRBV3-2 | . | TRBJ2-7 | .
CASSEDRDSNEKLFF | TGCGCCAGCAGTGAAGACAGAGACAGCAATGAAAAACTGTTTTTT | TRBV10-1 | . | TRBJ1-4 | .
CASSTRVDRGNQPQHF | TGTGCCAGCAGCACAAGAGTCGACAGGGGCAATCAGCCCCAGCATTTT | TRBV27 | . | TRBJ1-5 | TRBD1
CASSYRDPNSPLHF | TGTGCCAGCAGTTACAGGGATCCTAATTCACCCCTCCACTTT | TRBV16 | . | TRBJ1-6 | .
CASSLDPGLDSPLHF | TGCGCCAGCAGCTTGGACCCAGGGTTGGATTCACCCCTCCACTTT | TRBV5-1 | once | TRBJ1-6 | .
CASSLQPPGGEAFF | TGCGCCAGCAGCTTGCAACCTCCAGGGGGTGAAGCTTTCTTT | TRBV5-1 | . | TRBJ1-1 | TRBD1
CASSQSHYEQYF | TGTGCCAGCAGCCAATCCCACTACGAGCAGTACTTC | TRBV14 | . | TRBJ2-7 | .
CASRLSREREAFF | TGTGCAAGTCGCTTATCCCGGGAAAGGGAAGCTTTCTTT | TRBV12-2 | . | TRBJ1-1 | .
CASSLARDRALAKNIQYF | TGTGCCAGCAGCTTAGCGAGGGACAGGGCACTAGCCAAAAACATTCAGTACTTC | TRBV7-2 | . | TRBJ2-4 | TRBD1
CASSLASDRLRVHF | TGTGCCAGCAGCTTAGCCTCCGACAGGTTAAGGGTCCACTTT | TRBV13 | few | TRBJ1-6 | .
CASTRYGTGKDGYTF | TGTGCCAGCACCAGATATGGGACAGGGAAGGATGGCTACACCTTC | TRBV6-5 | . | TRBJ1-2 | TRBD1
CASSEWSGGRGLYNEQFF | TGTGCCAGCAGTGAATGGAGCGGGGGCAGGGGCCTTTACAATGAGCAGTTCTTC | TRBV6-1 | . | TRBJ2-1 | TRBD2
CASSLGGTDEAFF | TGTGCCAGCAGCTTAGGGGGGACAGACGAAGCTTTCTTT | TRBV7-3 | few | TRBJ1-1 | TRBD1